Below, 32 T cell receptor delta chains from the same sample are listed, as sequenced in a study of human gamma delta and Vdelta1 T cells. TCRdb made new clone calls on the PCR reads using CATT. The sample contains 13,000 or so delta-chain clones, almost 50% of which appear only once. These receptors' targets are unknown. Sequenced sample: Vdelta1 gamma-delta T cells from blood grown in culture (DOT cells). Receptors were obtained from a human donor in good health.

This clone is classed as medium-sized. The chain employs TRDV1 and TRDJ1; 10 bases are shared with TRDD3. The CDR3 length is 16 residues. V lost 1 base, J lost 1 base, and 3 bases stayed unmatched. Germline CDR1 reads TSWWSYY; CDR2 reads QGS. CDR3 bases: TGTGCTCTTGGGGAACACTGGGGGATCGCCACCGATAAACTCATCTTT. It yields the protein CALGEHWGIATDKLIF.

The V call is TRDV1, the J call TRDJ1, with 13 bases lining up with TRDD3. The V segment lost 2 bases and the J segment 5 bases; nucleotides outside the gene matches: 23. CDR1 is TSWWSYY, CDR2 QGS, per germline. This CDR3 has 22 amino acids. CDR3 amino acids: CALGEALGVPLLGDTFSDKLIF. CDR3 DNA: TGTGCTCTTGGGGAAGCGCTGGGGGTTCCCTTACTGGGGGATACGTTTTCGGATAAACTCATCTTT.

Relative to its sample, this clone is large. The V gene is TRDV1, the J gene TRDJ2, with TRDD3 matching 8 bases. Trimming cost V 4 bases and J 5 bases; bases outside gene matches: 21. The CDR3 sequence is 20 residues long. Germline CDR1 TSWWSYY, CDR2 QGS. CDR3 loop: CALGGLPVTGGQTYTAQLFF. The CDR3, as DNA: TGTGCTCTTGGGGGACTTCCCGTTACTGGGGGCCAAACCTATACAGCACAACTCTTCTTT.

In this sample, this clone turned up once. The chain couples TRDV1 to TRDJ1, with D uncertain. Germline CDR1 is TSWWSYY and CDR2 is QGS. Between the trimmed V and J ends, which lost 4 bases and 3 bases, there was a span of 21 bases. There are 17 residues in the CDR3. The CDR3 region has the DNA TGTGCTCTTGGGGGGCTACTCGTCGGGGTTGGATCCGATAAACTCATCTTT. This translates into CALGGLLVGVGSDKLIF.

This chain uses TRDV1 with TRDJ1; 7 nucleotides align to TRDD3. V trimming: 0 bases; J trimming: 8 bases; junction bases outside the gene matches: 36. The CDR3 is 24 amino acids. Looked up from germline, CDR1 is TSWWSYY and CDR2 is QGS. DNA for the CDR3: TGTGCTCTTGGGGAACTACCGCGCGTCCGTCCCGGCTGGGGGGACCCGGACGAGGGTAACAAACTCATCTTT. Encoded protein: CALGELPRVRPGWGDPDEGNKLIF.

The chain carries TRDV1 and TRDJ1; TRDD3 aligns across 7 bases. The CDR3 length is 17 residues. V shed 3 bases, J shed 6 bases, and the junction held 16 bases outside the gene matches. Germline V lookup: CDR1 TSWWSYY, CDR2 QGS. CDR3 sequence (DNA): TGTGCTCTTGGGGACCCACTGGGGTACTATTTTCTGAATAAACTCATCTTT. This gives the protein CALGDPLGYYFLNKLIF.

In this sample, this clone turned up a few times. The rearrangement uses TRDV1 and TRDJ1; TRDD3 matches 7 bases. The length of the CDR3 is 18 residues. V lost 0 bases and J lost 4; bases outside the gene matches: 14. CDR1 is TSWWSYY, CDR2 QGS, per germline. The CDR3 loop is CALGELELGYGSLDKLIF. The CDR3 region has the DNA TGTGCTCTTGGGGAACTTGAACTGGGGTACGGATCCCTCGATAAACTCATCTTT.

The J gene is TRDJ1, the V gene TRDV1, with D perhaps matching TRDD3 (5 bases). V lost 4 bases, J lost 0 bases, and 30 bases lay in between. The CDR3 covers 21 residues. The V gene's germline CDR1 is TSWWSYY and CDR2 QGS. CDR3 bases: TGTGCTCTTGGGGGCTTCACTACGGTAAAGTTTACCCGGGGGGACACCGATAAACTCATCTTT. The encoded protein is CALGGFTTVKFTRGDTDKLIF.

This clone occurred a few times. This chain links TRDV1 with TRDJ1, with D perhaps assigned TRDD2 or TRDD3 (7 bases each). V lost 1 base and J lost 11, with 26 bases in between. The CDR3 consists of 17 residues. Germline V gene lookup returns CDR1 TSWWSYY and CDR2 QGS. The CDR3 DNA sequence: TGTGCTCTTGGGGAACGATATTCCTACTGGGGCCCCGCGGTTCTCATCTTT. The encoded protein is CALGERYSYWGPAVLIF.

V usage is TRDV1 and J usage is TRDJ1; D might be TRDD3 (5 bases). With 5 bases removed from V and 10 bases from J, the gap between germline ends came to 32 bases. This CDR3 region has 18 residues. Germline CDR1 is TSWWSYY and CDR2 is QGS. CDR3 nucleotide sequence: TGTGCTCTTGGGCCCTATACGAGGGATGCCCTAAGGGGGTATGGACTCATCTTT. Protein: CALGPYTRDALRGYGLIF.

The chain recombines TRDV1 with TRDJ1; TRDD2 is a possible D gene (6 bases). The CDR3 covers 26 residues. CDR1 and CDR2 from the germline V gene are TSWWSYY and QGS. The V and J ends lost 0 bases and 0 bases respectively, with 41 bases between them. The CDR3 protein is CALGELVFLRNTLYASSGVDTDKLIF. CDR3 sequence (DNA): TGTGCTCTTGGGGAACTAGTTTTCCTAAGGAACACGCTGTATGCCTCTTCGGGGGTTGACACCGATAAACTCATCTTT.

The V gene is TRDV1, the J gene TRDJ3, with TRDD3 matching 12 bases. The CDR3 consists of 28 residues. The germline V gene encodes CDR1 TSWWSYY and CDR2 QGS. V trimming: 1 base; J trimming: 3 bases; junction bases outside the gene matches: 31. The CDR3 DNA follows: TGTGCTCTTGGGGAACGGGACGGCAGCGTCTGGGGGATACGCTCCCAACTCCTTATAGTCTGGGACACCCGACAGATGTTTTTC. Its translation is CALGERDGSVWGIRSQLLIVWDTRQMFF.

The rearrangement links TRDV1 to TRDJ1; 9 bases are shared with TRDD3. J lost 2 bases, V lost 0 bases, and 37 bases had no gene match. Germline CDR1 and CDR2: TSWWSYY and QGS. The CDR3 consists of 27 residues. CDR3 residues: CALGELGGGDFPSQTGRLGDDTDKLIF. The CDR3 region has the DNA TGTGCTCTTGGGGAACTAGGGGGTGGGGACTTTCCTTCTCAAACCGGGAGGCTGGGGGATGATACCGATAAACTCATCTTT.

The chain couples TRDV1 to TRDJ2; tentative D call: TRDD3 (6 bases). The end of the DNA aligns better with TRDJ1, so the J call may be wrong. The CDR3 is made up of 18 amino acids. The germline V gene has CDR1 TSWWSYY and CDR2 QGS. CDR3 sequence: CALGEHVMGYPFTDKLIF. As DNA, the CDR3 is TGTGCTCTTGGGGAACATGTCATGGGATATCCTTTCACCGATAAACTCATCTTT.

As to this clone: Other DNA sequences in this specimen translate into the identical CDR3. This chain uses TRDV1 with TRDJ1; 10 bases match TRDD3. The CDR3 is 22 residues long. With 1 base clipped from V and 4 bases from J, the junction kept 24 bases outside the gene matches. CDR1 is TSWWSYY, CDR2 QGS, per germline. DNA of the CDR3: TGTGCTCTTGGGGAACCATCCCCCCGACATCTACTGGGGGATTTGACTTTCGATAAACTCATCTTT. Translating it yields CALGEPSPRHLLGDLTFDKLIF.

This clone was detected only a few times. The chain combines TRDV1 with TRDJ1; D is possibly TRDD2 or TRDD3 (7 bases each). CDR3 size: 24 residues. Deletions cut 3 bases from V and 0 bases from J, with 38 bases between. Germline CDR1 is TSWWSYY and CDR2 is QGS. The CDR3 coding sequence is TGTGCTCTTGGGGATCCTACTTTATTTCCTACGGTACTGGGGAGTCAAACGTACACCGATAAACTCATCTTT. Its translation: CALGDPTLFPTVLGSQTYTDKLIF.

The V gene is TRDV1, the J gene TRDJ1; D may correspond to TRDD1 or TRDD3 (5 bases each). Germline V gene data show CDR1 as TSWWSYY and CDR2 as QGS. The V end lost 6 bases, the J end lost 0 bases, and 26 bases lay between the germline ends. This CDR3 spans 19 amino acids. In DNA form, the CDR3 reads TGTGCTCTTGGCCCGGAAATCCCCCGGGGAAAGTGGTACACCGATAAACTCATCTTT. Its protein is CALGPEIPRGKWYTDKLIF.

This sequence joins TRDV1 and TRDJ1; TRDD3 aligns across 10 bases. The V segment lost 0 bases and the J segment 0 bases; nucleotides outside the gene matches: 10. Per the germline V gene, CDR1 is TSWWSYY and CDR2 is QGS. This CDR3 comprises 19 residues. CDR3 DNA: TGTGCTCTTGGGGAACTTAGTAGACTGGGGGATGGTAACACCGATAAACTCATCTTT. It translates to CALGELSRLGDGNTDKLIF.

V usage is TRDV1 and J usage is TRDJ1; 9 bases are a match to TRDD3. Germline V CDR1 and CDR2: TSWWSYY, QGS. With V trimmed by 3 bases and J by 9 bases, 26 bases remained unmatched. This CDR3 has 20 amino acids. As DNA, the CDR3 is TGTGCTCTTGGGGATCTTACATTCCTACTCAGGGGATACGCGAAGTACGAACTCATCTTT. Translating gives CALGDLTFLLRGYAKYELIF.

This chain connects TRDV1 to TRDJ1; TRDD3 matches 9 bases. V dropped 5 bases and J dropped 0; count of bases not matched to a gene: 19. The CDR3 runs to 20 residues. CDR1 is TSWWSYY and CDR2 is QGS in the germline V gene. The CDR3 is CALGSSPQTGGHLYTDKLIF. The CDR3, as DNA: TGTGCTCTTGGGTCATCACCGCAGACTGGGGGACACTTGTACACCGATAAACTCATCTTT.

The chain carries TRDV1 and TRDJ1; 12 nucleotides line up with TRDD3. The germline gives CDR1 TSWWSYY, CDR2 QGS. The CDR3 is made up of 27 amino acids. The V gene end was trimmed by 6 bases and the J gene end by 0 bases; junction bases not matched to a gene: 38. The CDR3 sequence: CALGPSPKELPTKMNWGIPNDTDKLIF. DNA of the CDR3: TGTGCTCTTGGACCCTCTCCTAAAGAACTTCCTACCAAAATGAACTGGGGGATACCTAACGACACCGATAAACTCATCTTT.

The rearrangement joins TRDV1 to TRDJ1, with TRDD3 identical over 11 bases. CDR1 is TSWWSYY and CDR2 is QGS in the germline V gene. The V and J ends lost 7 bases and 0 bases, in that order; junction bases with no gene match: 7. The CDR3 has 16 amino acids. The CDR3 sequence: CALVQLGDKNTDKLIF. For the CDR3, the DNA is TGTGCTCTTGTGCAACTGGGGGATAAGAACACCGATAAACTCATCTTT.

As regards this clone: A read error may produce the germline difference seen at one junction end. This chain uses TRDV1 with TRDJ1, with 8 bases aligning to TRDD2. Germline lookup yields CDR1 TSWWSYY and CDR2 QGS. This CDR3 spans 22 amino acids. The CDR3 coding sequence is TGTGCTCTTGGGGAATGGAGCCTTCCTATAAAAGTACTGGGCAGTGAGACCGACAAACTCATCTTT. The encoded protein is CALGEWSLPIKVLGSETDKLIF.

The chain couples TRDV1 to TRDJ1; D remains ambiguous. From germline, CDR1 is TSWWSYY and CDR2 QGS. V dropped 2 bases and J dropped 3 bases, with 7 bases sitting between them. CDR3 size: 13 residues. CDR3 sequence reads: CALGESRSDKLIF. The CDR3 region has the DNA TGTGCTCTTGGGGAATCTAGATCCGATAAACTCATCTTT.

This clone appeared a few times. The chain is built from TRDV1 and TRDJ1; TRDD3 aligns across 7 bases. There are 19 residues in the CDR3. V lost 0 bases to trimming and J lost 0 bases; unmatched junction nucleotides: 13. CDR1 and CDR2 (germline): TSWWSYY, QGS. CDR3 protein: CALGELSRLGARHTDKLIF. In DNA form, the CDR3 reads TGTGCTCTTGGGGAACTCTCCCGGCTGGGGGCTCGACACACCGATAAACTCATCTTT.

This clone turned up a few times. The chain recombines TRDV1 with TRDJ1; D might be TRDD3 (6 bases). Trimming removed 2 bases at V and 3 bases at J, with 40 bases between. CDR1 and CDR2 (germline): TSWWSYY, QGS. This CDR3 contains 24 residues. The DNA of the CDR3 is TGTGCTCTTGGGGAAATCGACCTCTTGGCCCCGTCAGGGGGACCTTCTTGGGGGGCCGATAAACTCATCTTT. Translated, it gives CALGEIDLLAPSGGPSWGADKLIF.

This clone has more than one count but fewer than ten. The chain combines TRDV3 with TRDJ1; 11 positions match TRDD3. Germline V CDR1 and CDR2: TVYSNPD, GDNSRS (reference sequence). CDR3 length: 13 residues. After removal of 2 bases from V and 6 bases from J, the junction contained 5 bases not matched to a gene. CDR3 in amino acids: CAFWGIRPNKLIF. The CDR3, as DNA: TGTGCCTTTTGGGGGATACGCCCCAATAAACTCATCTTT.

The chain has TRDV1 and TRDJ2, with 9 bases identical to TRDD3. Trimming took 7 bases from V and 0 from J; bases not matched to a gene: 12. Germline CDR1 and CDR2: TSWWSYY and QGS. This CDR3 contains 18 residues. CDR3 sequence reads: CALELIRNWGTLTAQLFF. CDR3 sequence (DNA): TGTGCTCTTGAGCTGATACGGAACTGGGGGACTTTGACAGCACAACTCTTCTTT.

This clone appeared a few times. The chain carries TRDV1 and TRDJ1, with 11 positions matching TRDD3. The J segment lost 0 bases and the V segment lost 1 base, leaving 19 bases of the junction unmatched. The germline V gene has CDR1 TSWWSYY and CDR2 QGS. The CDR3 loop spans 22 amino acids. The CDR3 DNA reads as TGTGCTCTTGGGGAACCGGGCCTTCCTGCCAAGCTGGGGGATACACACACCGATAAACTCATCTTT. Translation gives CALGEPGLPAKLGDTHTDKLIF.

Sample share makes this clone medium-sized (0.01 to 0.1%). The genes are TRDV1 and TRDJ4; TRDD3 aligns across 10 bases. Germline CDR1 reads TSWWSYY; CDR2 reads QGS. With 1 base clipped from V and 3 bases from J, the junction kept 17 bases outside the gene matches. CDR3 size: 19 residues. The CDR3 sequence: CALGEREEFLRWGIRPLIF. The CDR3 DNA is TGTGCTCTTGGGGAACGCGAAGAATTCCTACGTTGGGGGATACGACCCCTGATCTTT.

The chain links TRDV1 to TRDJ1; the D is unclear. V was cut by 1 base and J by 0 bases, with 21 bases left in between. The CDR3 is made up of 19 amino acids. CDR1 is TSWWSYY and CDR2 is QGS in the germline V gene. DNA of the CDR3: TGTGCTCTTGGGGAACACACCCAGAGTACTACCCGAGACACCGATAAACTCATCTTT. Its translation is CALGEHTQSTTRDTDKLIF.

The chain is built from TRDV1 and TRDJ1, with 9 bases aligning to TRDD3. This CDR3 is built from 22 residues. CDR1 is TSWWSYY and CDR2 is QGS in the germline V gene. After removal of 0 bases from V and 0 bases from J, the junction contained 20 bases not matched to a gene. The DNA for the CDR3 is TGTGCTCTTGGGGAACTAGTTAAAACCCCCCTACTGGGGGACCCGTACACCGATAAACTCATCTTT. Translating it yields CALGELVKTPLLGDPYTDKLIF.